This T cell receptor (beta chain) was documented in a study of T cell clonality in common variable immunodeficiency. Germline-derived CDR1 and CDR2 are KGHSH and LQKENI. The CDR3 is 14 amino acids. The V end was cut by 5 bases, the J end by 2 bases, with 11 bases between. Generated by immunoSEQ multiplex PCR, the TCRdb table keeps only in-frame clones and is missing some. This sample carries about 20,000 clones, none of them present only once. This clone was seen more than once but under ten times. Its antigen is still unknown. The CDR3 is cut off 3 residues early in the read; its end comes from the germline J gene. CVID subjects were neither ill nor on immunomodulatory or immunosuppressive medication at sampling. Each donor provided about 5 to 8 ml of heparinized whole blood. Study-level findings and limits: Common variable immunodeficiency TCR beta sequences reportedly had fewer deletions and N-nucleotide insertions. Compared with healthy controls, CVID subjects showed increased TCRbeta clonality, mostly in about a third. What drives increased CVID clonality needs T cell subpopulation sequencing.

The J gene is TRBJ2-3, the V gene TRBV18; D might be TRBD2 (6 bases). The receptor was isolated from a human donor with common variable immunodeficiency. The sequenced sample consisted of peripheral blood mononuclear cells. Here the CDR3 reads CASSSLATTDTQYF. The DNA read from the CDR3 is TGTGCCAGCTCATCCCTAGCGACCACAGATACG. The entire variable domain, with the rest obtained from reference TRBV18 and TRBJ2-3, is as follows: NAGVMQNPRHLVRRRGQEARLRCSPMKGHSHVYWYRQLPEEGLKFMVYLQKENIIDESGMPKERFSAEFPKEGPSILRIQQVVRGDSAAYFCASSSLATTDTQYFGPGTRLTVL.